One and the same sample provided the 11 T cell receptor beta chains below, sequenced in a study of blood T cell repertoires in COVID-19. Assay: immunoSEQ multiplex PCR; the TCRdb copy retains only in-frame clones and omits some. The sample consists of 250,000 to 300,000 clones, roughly 92% of them appearing once. The source material was peripheral blood. These receptors all stem from a woman aged 25 to 45 with COVID-19, enrolled during active disease.

The rearrangement joins TRBV11-2 to TRBJ2-7, with TRBD2 as a possible D gene (6 bases). CDR1 and CDR2 (germline): SGHAT, FQNNGV. Trimming shortened V by 0 bases and J by 10 bases, and 10 bases separated the two germline ends. The CDR3 spans 12 residues. CDR3 in amino acids: CASSLELGGQYF. DNA of the CDR3: TGTGCCAGCAGCTTAGAACTGGGGGGTCAGTACTTC. The full variable domain, in which reference TRBV11-2 and TRBJ2-7 provide the parts outside the CDR3, is EAGVAQSPRYKIIEKRQSVAFWCNPISGHATLYWYQQILGQGPKLLIQFQNNGVVDDSQLPKDRFSAERLKGVDSTLKIQPAKLEDSAVYLCASSLELGGQYFGPGTRLTVT.

This rearrangement joins TRBV7-9 to TRBJ2-1; 13 bases map to TRBD2. Looked up from germline, CDR1 is SEHNR and CDR2 is FQNEAQ (reference sequence). Trimming cost V 6 bases and J 7 bases; bases outside gene matches: 12. CDR3 length: 17 residues. CDR3: CASRPSGVGLAGNEQFF. The CDR3 region has the DNA TGTGCCAGCAGACCATCCGGGGTGGGACTAGCGGGAAATGAGCAGTTCTTC.

The chain employs TRBV5-1 and TRBJ2-2; the D gene is possibly TRBD2 (6 bases). From germline, CDR1 is SGHRS and CDR2 YFSETQ. This CDR3 has 17 amino acids. Between the trimmed V and J ends, which lost 0 bases and 2 bases, there was a span of 14 bases. The CDR3 region is CASSLARSSDNTGELFF. CDR3 DNA: TGCGCCAGCAGCTTGGCCAGATCTAGCGATAACACCGGGGAGCTGTTTTTT.

V gene TRBV7-9 combines with J gene TRBJ1-2, with D possibly TRBD1 on 5 matching bases. This CDR3 contains 16 residues. The germline CDR1 and CDR2 sequences are SEHNR and FQNEAQ (reference sequence). Trimming stripped 1 base from V and 1 base from J, with 13 bases between. This CDR3 reads CASSLEGALFNYGYTF. The CDR3 nucleotides are TGTGCCAGCAGCTTAGAAGGGGCGTTGTTTAACTATGGCTACACCTTC.

This clone came up once. The V and J genes are TRBV2 and TRBJ2-7; 7 bases match TRBD1. Germline trimming cut 6 bases from V and 6 bases from J; bases unmatched to any gene: 8. CDR1 is SNHLY and CDR2 is FYNNEI in the germline V gene. CDR3 size: 13 residues. Here the CDR3 reads CASRETGLSEQYF. The CDR3 DNA follows: TGTGCCAGCAGGGAGACAGGGTTAAGCGAGCAGTACTTC.

The rearrangement joins TRBV5-1 to TRBJ2-7, with TRBD2 as a possible D gene (7 bases). Germline V gene lookup returns CDR1 SGHRS and CDR2 YFSETQ. The CDR3 runs to 15 residues. Trimming took off 0 bases at V and 7 bases at J, with 17 bases between the two ends. The CDR3 DNA is TGCGCCAGCAGCTTGGCCTTGGGGGGGCGTAGGGAGCAGTACTTC. It codes for CASSLALGGRREQYF.

The V gene is TRBV2, the J gene TRBJ2-1; 8 positions match TRBD1. The CDR3 runs 11 residues. J was trimmed by 5 bases and V by 9 bases; bases with no gene match: 0. The germline V gene encodes CDR1 SNHLY and CDR2 FYNNEI. The CDR3 loop is CARDRDNEQFF. CDR3 bases: TGTGCCAGGGACAGGGACAATGAGCAGTTCTTC.

The V gene is TRBV7-2, the J gene TRBJ2-5; D ambiguous. The CDR3 is 13 amino acids. Trimming took 1 base from V and 0 from J, leaving 3 bases between them. Looked up from germline, CDR1 is SGHTA and CDR2 is FQGNSA. The CDR3 loop is CASSLVYQETQYF. CDR3 bases: TGTGCCAGCAGCTTAGTCTACCAAGAGACCCAGTACTTC. Filled out from reference TRBV7-2 and TRBJ2-5, the complete variable domain reads GAGVSQSPSNKVTEKGKDVELRCDPISGHTALYWYRQSLGQGLEFLIYFQGNSAPDKSGLPSDRFSAERTGGSVSTLTIQRTQQEDSAVYLCASSLVYQETQYFGPGTRLLVL.

V and J are TRBV25-1 and TRBJ2-7; TRBD2 matches at 15 bases. V was pared by 8 bases and J by 7 bases, with 9 bases of the junction left unmatched. This CDR3 has 15 amino acids. Looked up from germline, CDR1 is MGHDK and CDR2 is SYGVNS. The CDR3 spells CASSGLAGGSGEQYF. CDR3 nucleotides: TGTGCCAGCTCCGGACTAGCGGGAGGGTCTGGGGAGCAGTACTTC.

The chain has TRBV27 and TRBJ1-1; the D gene is possibly TRBD1 (6 bases). Germline-derived CDR1 and CDR2 are MNHEY and SMNVEV (reference sequence). The CDR3 consists of 14 residues. The V end lost 6 bases, the J end lost 0 bases, and 11 bases lay between the germline ends. CDR3 sequence: CASRGAGVNTEAFF. The CDR3 DNA reads as TGTGCCAGCAGGGGGGCAGGGGTGAACACTGAAGCTTTCTTT.

The V and J genes are TRBV2 and TRBJ1-1; 8 positions agree with TRBD1. From germline, CDR1 is SNHLY and CDR2 FYNNEI. Losses at the gene ends were 3 bases for V and 3 bases for J; bases not matched to a gene: 6. The length of the CDR3 is 15 residues. The DNA of the CDR3 is TGTGCCAGCAGTGAGTACTACAGGGGGGACACTGAAGCTTTCTTT. Protein product: CASSEYYRGDTEAFF.